This T cell receptor (beta chain) emerged from a study of blood T cells in healthy people across ages. On the study more broadly: Using template switching, researchers captured about one barcoded beta molecule for each two T cells.

A note on this clonotype: A much larger clone differs by one base, so this may be a read error.

The authors ran a second PCR of 7 to 11 cycles using a sample-barcoded 5' primer and a J-beta primer mix. CDR3-containing paired-end reads numbered at least 2.5 million in each sample. One entry per CDR3 protein, called by TCRdb with MiXCR from the 5' RACE reads. The sample shows under 750,000 distinct CDR3 sequences, roughly 43% of them seen only once. Trimming pared 5 bases from V and 10 bases from J, leaving 15 bases between. Germline V gene sequence: CDR1 SQVTM, CDR2 ANQGSEA. The CDR3 consists of 12 residues. Per sample, extraction of total RNA gave at least 5.5 micrograms in every case. V is TRBV29-1 and J is TRBJ2-1; the D gene is possibly TRBD2 (6 bases). Source material: blood. The sequence was collected from an elderly man in good health. The CDR3 is CSVHGGSYEQFF. For the CDR3, the DNA is TGCAGCGTTCACGGGGGATCCTACGAGCAGTTCTTC.